The source of this T cell receptor beta chain is a study of blood T cell repertoires in COVID-19. Study summary: Samples taken during acute and convalescent COVID-19 were collected in the United States, Italy and Spain.

Germline V gene data show CDR1 as SGHTA and CDR2 as FQGNSA. The V gene end was trimmed by 5 bases and the J gene end by 7 bases; junction bases not matched to a gene: 10. This CDR3 is 14 amino acids long. As handled by the study authors: Cell counts per sample came from amplifying reference gene primers. TCRdb's table, derived via immunoSEQ multiplex PCR, lists solely in-frame clones and lacks some. D and trimming come from the DNA, and the V and J calls and clone size come from that table. The sample gives just under 75,000 clones, 80% to 85% of which show up once; more than 2.5% is in the top ten. The chain carries TRBV7-2 and TRBJ2-7, with 8 bases lining up with TRBD1. The specimen was peripheral blood. The TCR was taken from a man of 80 years or more with active or convalescent COVID-19. Here the CDR3 DNA reads TGTGCCAGCAGCCACCAGACAGGGGATCGGGAGCAGTACTTC. As protein: CASSHQTGDREQYF. Full variable domain (outside the CDR3, taken from reference TRBV7-2 and TRBJ2-7): GAGVSQSPSNKVTEKGKDVELRCDPISGHTALYWYRQSLGQGLEFLIYFQGNSAPDKSGLPSDRFSAERTGGSVSTLTIQRTQQEDSAVYLCASSHQTGDREQYFGPGTRLTVT.